Each of the 17 T cell receptor beta chains below was sequenced from the same sample in a study of blood T cell repertoires in COVID-19. The table came from immunoSEQ multiplex PCR; TCRdb's copy has only in-frame clones and leaves some out. The table includes around 64,000 clones, around 87% detected once. Sequencing was performed on peripheral blood. All receptors come from a woman under 30 with acute or convalescent COVID-19.

The chain combines TRBV4-3 with TRBJ2-3; a weak D match, TRBD2 (6 bases). This CDR3 is built from 16 residues. V gave up 4 bases and J gave up 0 bases, with 14 bases separating them. CDR1 and CDR2 (germline): LGHNA, YSLEER. The CDR3 nucleotides read TGCGCCAGCAGCCGAATTAGCGGCTCTAGCACAGATACGCAGTATTTT. This sequence encodes CASSRISGSSTDTQYF.

The V call is TRBV3-1 (or the pseudogene TRBV3-2), the J call TRBJ1-5; TRBD1 matches 7 bases. From germline, CDR1 is LGHDT and CDR2 YNNKEL (reference sequence). The CDR3 contains 13 residues. After removal of 8 bases from V and 6 bases from J, the junction contained 7 bases not matched to a gene. CDR3 bases: TGTGCCAGCGGTCGACAGGGTGGTCAGCCCCAGCATTTT. This sequence encodes CASGRQGGQPQHF.

The CDR3 bases are TGTGCCAGCCTATCCGGGACAACCTCCAACACTGAAGCTTTCTTT. Translation: CASLSGTTSNTEAFF. This chain uses TRBV21-1 with TRBJ1-1; the table's D gene call, TRBD1, was not cross checked with the DNA. TRBV21-1 is a pseudogene segment. The CDR3 is 15 residues long.

The V and J genes are TRBV7-9 and TRBJ2-5; the D gene is possibly TRBD2 (6 bases). Germline lookup yields CDR1 SEHNR and CDR2 FQNEAQ (reference sequence). V lost 2 bases and J 2 bases, leaving 6 bases between the germline ends. The CDR3 extends over 13 amino acids. CDR3 DNA: TGTGCCAGCAGCTTAAGCGGGCAAGAGACCCAGTACTTC. Translation: CASSLSGQETQYF.

The rearrangement links TRBV18 to TRBJ1-1; weak D call: TRBD1 (6 bases). The CDR3 contains 18 residues. Trimming shortened V by 4 bases and J by 3 bases, and 24 bases separated the two germline ends. Germline CDR1 and CDR2: KGHSH and LQKENI. For the CDR3, the DNA is TGTGCCAGCTCACTTTATCCCCTTACAGGGTACGGGGACACTGAAGCTTTCTTT. Protein: CASSLYPLTGYGDTEAFF.

This chain joins TRBV18 and TRBJ1-2, with D unclear. The V and J ends lost 1 base and 0 bases respectively, with 9 bases between them. The CDR3 contains 15 residues. Germline CDR1 reads KGHSH; CDR2 reads LQKENI. CDR3 residues: CASSPQAGPNYGYTF. CDR3 in DNA: TGTGCCAGCTCACCACAGGCAGGCCCTAACTATGGCTACACCTTC.

The gene calls are TRBV5-4 and TRBJ2-7; D gene unclear. V dropped 4 bases and J dropped 9 bases, with 14 bases sitting between them. The length of the CDR3 is 12 residues. Germline V lookup: CDR1 SGHNT, CDR2 YYREEE (reference sequence). DNA for the CDR3: TGTGCCAGCAGCCGAGGAAACACCGGGCAGTACTTC. It specifies CASSRGNTGQYF. Supplemented by reference TRBV5-4 and TRBJ2-7, the full variable domain reads ETGVTQSPTHLIKTRGQQVTLRCSSQSGHNTVSWYQQALGQGPQFIFQYYREEENGRGNFPPRFSGLQFPNYSSELNVNALELDDSALYLCASSRGNTGQYFGPGTRLTVT.

The sample holds one count of this clone. The V gene is TRBV19, the J gene TRBJ1-1, with D maybe TRBD1 (6 bases). This CDR3 has 15 amino acids. The V and J ends lost 5 bases and 2 bases respectively, with 15 bases between them. Per germline, CDR1 LNHDA and CDR2 SQIVND (reference sequence). CDR3 region: CASSQPGGANTEAFF. The CDR3, as DNA: TGTGCCAGTAGTCAGCCGGGGGGGGCAAACACTGAAGCTTTCTTT.

The chain uses TRBV27 and TRBJ2-1; 7 positions match TRBD2. There are 14 residues in the CDR3. The ends lost 3 bases at V and 2 bases at J; junction bases unmatched: 1. Germline V gives CDR1 MNHEY, CDR2 SMNVEV (reference sequence). The CDR3 protein is CASSLAGAYNEQFF. The CDR3 coding sequence is TGTGCCAGCAGTTTGGCGGGGGCCTACAATGAGCAGTTCTTC.

This chain links TRBV13 with TRBJ2-3; maybe TRBD2 (5 bases). The CDR3 sequence is 17 residues long. Deletions cut 0 bases from V and 4 bases from J, with 17 bases between. The germline gives CDR1 PRHDT, CDR2 FYEKMQ (reference sequence). The CDR3 loop is CASSLGLFSVASDTQYF. The DNA of the CDR3 is TGTGCCAGCAGCTTAGGCCTATTTAGCGTGGCGTCAGATACGCAGTATTTT.

CDR3 region: CAWAGTGSPLSGYTF. For the CDR3, the DNA is TGTGCCTGGGCCGGGACAGGATCCCCGCTTTCCGGCTACACCTTC. V and J are TRBV30 and TRBJ1-2; 8 bases match TRBD1. The CDR3 is made up of 15 amino acids. The junction had 16 bases not matched to a gene; V was cut back by 5 bases and J by 8 bases. CDR1 and CDR2 (germline): GTSNPN, SVGIG (reference sequence). The full variable domain, with the rest looked up from reference TRBV30 and TRBJ1-2, is SQTIHQWPATLVQPVGSPLSLECTVEGTSNPNLYWYRQAAGRGLQLLFYSVGIGQISSEVPQNLSASRPQDRQFILSSKKLLLSDSGFYLCAWAGTGSPLSGYTFGSGTRLTVV.

The rearrangement uses TRBV2 and TRBJ1-2; no definite D call. Per germline, CDR1 SNHLY and CDR2 FYNNEI. This CDR3 is 13 amino acids long. V lost 4 bases, J lost 0 bases, and 6 bases lay in between. DNA for the CDR3: TGTGCCAGCAGTGGGGGAGCTAACTATGGCTACACCTTC. It encodes CASSGGANYGYTF.

The CDR3 nucleotides read TGTGCCAGCAGTGAGGAGAGCTACGTTAGCAATCAGCCCCAGCATTTT. Amino acids: CASSEESYVSNQPQHF. The chain couples TRBV6-1 to TRBJ1-5; D is unresolved. This CDR3 contains 16 residues. Trimming pared 3 bases from V and 0 bases from J, leaving 12 bases between. Germline V gene lookup returns CDR1 MNHNS and CDR2 SASEGT.

The rearrangement uses TRBV11-2 and TRBJ2-7; 8 bases map to TRBD1. Germline assignment: CDR1 SGHAT and CDR2 FQNNGV. The length of the CDR3 is 14 residues. With V trimmed by 7 bases and J by 5 bases, 10 bases remained unmatched. CDR3 sequence reads: CASKPGQESHEQYF. In nucleotides, the CDR3 is TGTGCCAGCAAACCGGGACAGGAGTCCCACGAGCAGTACTTC.

In this sample, this clone turned up a few times. The gene calls are TRBV7-8 and TRBJ1-5; weak D call: TRBD1 (5 bases). The germline CDR1 and CDR2 sequences are SGHVS and FQNEAQ. Between the trimmed V and J ends, which lost 5 bases and 0 bases, there was a span of 11 bases. The CDR3 is 15 residues long. The CDR3 reads CASSNSDTSNQPQHF. The CDR3 region has the DNA TGTGCCAGCAGCAATTCGGACACTAGCAATCAGCCCCAGCATTTT.

The gene calls are TRBV13 and TRBJ2-1; a possible D gene is TRBD1 (6 bases). There are 14 residues in the CDR3. The V and J ends lost 4 bases and 6 bases respectively, with 13 bases between them. From germline, CDR1 is PRHDT and CDR2 FYEKMQ (reference sequence). CDR3 sequence: CASSYQTGFNEQFF. Written as DNA, the CDR3 is TGTGCCAGCAGCTACCAAACAGGGTTCAATGAGCAGTTCTTC.

V usage is TRBV6-5 and J usage is TRBJ1-2; 9 positions match TRBD1. The CDR3 contains 15 residues. Trimming cost V 2 bases and J 4 bases; bases outside gene matches: 5. Germline CDR1 reads MNHEY; CDR2 reads SVGAGI. CDR3 amino acids: CASSYGGTGSYGYTF. CDR3 in DNA: TGTGCCAGCAGTTACGGGGGGACAGGGAGCTATGGCTACACCTTC.